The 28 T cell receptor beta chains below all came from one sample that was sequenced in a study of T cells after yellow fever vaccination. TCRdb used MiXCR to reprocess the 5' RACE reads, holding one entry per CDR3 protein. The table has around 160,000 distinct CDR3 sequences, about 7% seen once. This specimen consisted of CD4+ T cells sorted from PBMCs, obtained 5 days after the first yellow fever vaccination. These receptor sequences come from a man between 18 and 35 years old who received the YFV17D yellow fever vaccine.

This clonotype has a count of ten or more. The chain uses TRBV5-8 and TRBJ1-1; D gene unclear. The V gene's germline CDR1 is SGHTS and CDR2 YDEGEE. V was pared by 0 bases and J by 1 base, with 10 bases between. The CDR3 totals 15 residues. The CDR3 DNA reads TGTGCCAGCAGCTTGGGAGGATTCGGGAACACTGAAGCTTTCTTT. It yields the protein CASSLGGFGNTEAFF. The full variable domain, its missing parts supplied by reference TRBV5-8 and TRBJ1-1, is EAGVTQSPTHLIKTRGQQATLRCSPISGHTSVYWYQQALGLGLQFLLWYDEGEERNRGNFPPRFSGRQFPNYSSELNVNALELEDSALYLCASSLGGFGNTEAFFGQGTRLTVV.

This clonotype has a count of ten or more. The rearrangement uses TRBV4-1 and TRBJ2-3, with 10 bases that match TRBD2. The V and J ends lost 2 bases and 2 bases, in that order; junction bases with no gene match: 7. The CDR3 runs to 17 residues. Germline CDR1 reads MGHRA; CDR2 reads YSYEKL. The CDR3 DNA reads TGCGCCAGCAGCCAAAGTCCTAGCGGGGGCGACACAGATACGCAGTATTTT. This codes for CASSQSPSGGDTDTQYF.

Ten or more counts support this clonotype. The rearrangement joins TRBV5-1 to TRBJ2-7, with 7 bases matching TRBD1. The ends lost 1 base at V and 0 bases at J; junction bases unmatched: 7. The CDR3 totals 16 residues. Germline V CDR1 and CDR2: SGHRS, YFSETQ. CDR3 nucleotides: TGCGCCAGCAGCTTGTCCCCCAGGGGGAGCTCCTACGAGCAGTACGTC. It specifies CASSLSPRGSSYEQYV.

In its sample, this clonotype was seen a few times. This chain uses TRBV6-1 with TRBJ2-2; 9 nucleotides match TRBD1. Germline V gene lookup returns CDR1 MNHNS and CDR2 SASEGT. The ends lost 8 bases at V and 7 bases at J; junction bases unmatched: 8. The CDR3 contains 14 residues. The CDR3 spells CASRGDRAIGELFF. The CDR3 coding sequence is TGTGCCAGCCGTGGGGACAGGGCGATCGGGGAGCTGTTTTTT.

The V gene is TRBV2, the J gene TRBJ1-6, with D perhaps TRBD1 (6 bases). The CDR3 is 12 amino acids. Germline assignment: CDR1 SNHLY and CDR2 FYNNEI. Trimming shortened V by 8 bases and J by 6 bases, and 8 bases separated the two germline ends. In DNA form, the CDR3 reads TGTGCCAGCTTACAGGGTAATTCACCCCTCCACTTT. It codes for CASLQGNSPLHF.

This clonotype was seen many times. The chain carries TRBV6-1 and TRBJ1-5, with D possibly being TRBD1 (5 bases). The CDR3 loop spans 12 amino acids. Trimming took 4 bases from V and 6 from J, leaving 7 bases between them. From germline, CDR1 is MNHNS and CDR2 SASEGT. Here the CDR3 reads CASSAGVQPQHF. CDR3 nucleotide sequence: TGTGCCAGCAGTGCGGGGGTTCAGCCCCAGCATTTT.

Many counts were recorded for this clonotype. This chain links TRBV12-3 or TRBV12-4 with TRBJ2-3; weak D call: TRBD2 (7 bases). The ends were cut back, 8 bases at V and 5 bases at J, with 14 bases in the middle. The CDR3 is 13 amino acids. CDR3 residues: CASVLGGVDTQYF. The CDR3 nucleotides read TGTGCCAGCGTTCTAGGGGGGGTAGATACGCAGTATTTT.

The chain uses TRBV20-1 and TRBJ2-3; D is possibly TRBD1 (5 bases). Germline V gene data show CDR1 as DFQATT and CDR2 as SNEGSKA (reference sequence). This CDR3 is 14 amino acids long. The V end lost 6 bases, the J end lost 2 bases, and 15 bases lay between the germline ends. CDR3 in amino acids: CSAYTGGVTDTQYF. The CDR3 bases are TGCAGTGCGTATACAGGTGGGGTCACAGATACGCAGTATTTT.

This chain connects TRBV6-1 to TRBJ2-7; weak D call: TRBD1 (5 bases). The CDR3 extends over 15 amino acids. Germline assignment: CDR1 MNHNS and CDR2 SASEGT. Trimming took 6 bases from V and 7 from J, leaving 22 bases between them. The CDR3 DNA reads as TGTGCCAGCAGGTCCCTCGCAACAGGCCCTGGGGAGCAGTACTTC. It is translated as CASRSLATGPGEQYF.

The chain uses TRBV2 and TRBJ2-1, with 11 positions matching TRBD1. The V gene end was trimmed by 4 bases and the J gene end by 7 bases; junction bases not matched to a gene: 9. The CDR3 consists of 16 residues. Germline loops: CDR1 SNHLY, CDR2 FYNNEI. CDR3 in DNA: TGTGCCAGCAGTGGGACAGGGGGCTTATCAGGTAATGAGCAGTTCTTC. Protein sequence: CASSGTGGLSGNEQFF.

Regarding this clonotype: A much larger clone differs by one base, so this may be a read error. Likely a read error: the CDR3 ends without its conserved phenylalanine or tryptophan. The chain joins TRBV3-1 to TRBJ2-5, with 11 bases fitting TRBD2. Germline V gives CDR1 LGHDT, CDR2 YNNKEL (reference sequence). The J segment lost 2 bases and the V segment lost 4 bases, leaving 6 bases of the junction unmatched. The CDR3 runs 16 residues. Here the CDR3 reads CASSPRVAGGQETQYY. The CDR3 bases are TGTGCCAGCAGCCCCCGGGTAGCGGGGGGGCAAGAGACCCAGTACTAC.

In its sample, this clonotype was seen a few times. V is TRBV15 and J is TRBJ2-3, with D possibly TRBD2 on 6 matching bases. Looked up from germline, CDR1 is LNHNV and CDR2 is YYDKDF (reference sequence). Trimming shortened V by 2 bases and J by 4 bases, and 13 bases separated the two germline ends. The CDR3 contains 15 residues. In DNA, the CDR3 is TGTGCCACCAGCAGATCCTGGAGGGGTGCAGATACGCAGTATTTT. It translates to CATSRSWRGADTQYF.

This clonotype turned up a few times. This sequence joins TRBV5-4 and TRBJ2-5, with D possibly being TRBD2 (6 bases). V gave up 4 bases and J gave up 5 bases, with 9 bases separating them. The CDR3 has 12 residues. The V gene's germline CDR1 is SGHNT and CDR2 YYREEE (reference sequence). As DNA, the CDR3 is TGTGCCAGCAGCAGGGACTCCGAGACCCAGTACTTC. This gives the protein CASSRDSETQYF.

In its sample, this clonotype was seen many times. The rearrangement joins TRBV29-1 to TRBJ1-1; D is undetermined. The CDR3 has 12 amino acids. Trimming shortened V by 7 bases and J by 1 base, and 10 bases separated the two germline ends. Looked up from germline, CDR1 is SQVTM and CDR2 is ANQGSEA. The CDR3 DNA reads TGCAGCGGGCGGTGGCAGAACACTGAAGCTTTCTTT. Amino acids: CSGRWQNTEAFF.

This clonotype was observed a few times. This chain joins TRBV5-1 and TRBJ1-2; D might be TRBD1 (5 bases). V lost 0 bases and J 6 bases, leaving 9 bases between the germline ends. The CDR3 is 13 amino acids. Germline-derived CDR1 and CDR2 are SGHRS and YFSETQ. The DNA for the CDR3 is TGCGCCAGCAGCTTGGGGGACTCCAATGGCTACACCTTC. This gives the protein CASSLGDSNGYTF.

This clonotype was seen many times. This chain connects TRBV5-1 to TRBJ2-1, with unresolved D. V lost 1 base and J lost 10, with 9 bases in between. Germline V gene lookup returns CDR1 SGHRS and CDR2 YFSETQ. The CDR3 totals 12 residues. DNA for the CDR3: TGCGCCAGCAGCTTGTGGGCATTCGAGCAGTTCTTC. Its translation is CASSLWAFEQFF.

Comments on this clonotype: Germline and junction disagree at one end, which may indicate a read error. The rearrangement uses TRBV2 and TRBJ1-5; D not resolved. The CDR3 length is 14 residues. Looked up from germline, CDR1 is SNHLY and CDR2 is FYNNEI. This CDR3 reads CAGSDLARRVAQHF. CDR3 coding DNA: TGTGCCGGCAGTGATTTGGCCCGTAGAGTAGCCCAGCATTTT.

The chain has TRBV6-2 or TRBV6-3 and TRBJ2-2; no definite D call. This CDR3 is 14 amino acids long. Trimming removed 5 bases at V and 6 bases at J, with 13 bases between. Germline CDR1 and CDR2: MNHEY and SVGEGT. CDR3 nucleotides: TGTGCCAGCAGTCGTCCCCTCACCGCCGGGGAGCTGTTTTTT. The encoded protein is CASSRPLTAGELFF.

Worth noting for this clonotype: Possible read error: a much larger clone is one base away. CDR3 amino acids: CASSRQLYNQQFF. DNA for the CDR3: TGTGCCAGCAGCCGACAGCTTTACAATCAGCAGTTCTTC. The chain recombines TRBV12-3 or TRBV12-4 with TRBJ2-1; D is possibly TRBD1 (5 bases). The CDR3 covers 13 residues.

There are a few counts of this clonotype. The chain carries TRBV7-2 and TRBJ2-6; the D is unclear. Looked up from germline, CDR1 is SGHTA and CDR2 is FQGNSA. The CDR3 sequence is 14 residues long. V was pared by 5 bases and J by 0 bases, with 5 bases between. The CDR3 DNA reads TGTGCCAGCAGCCCAAACTCTGGGGCCAACGTCCTGACTTTC. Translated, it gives CASSPNSGANVLTF.

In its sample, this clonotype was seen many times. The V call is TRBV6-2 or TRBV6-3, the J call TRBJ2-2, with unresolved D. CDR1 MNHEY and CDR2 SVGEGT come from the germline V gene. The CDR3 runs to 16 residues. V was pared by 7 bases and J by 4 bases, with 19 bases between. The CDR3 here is CASTFRQVLFTGELFF. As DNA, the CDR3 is TGTGCCAGCACTTTCCGCCAAGTATTGTTCACCGGGGAGCTGTTTTTT.

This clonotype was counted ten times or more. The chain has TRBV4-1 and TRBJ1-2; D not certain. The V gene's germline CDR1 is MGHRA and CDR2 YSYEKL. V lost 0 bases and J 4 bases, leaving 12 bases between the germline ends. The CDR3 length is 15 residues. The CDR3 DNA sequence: TGCGCCAGCAGCCAAGATAGAGAGGTGGGCTATGGCTACACCTTC. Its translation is CASSQDREVGYGYTF.

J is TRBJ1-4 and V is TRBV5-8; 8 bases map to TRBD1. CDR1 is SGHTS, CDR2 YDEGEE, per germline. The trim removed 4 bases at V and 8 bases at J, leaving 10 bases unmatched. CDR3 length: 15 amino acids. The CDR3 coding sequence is TGTGCCAGCAGCAAAACAGGGGGTGTGAAGGAAAAACTGTTTTTT. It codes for CASSKTGGVKEKLFF.

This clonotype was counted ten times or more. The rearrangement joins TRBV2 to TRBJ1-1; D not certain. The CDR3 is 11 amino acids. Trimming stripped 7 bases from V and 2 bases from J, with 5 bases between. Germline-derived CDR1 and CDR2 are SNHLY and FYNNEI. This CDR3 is CASMVNTEAFF. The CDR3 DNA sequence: TGTGCCAGCATGGTCAACACTGAAGCTTTCTTT.

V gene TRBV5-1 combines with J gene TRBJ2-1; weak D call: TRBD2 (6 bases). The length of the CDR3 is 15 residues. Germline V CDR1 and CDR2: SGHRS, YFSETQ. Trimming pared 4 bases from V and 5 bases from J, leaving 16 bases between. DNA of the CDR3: TGCGCCAGCAGCGCAAACGGGGGACGGAACAATGAGCAGTTCTTC. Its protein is CASSANGGRNNEQFF.

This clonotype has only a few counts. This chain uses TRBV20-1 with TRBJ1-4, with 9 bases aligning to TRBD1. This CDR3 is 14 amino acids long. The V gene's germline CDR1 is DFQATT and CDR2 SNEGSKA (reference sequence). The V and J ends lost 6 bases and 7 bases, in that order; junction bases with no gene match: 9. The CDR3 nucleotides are TGCAGTGCGCATACAGGGGGCGCCGGTGAAAAACTGTTTTTT. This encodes CSAHTGGAGEKLFF.

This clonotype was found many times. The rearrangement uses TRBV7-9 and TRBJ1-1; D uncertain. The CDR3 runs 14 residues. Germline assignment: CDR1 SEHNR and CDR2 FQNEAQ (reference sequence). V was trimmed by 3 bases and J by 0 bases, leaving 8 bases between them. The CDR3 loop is CASSFWALNTEAFF. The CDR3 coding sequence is TGTGCCAGCAGCTTTTGGGCCTTGAACACTGAAGCTTTCTTT.

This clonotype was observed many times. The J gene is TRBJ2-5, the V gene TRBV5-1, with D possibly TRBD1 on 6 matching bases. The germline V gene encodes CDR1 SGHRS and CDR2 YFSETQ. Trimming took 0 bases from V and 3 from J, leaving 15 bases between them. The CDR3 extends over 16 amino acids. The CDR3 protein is CASSLATHRAEETQYF. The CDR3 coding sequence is TGCGCCAGCAGCTTGGCCACCCACAGGGCGGAAGAGACCCAGTACTTC.